This TCR beta chain stems from a study of cytomegalovirus exposure and HLA in healthy donors. Study in general: Previous work identified roughly 120 million unique TCR beta sequences from around 180 million T cells.

Germline V gives CDR1 PRHDT, CDR2 FYEKMQ (reference sequence). The CDR3 has 16 amino acids. The V and J ends lost 5 bases and 5 bases respectively, with 21 bases between them. Whole-study results and caveats: The study had only CMV serostatus as immune exposure information. Per a prior analysis, the majority of TCR beta V segments were productive roughly 90% or roughly 30% of the time.

This clone was detected a few times. What it binds is not known. It was with 60 Vbeta and 13 Jbeta primers that the PCR ran. Clones were read by immunoSEQ multiplex PCR, and TCRdb kept only the in-frame ones, dropping some. The sample holds 150,000 to 200,000 clones, approximately 77% seen once. The source material was PBMCs. This sequence originates from a male donor in good health and CMV-seronegative. V is TRBV13 and J is TRBJ1-1; TRBD1 is a possible D gene (6 bases). The CDR3 DNA follows: TGTGCCAGCAGCCTCCGGGGGGCAGGGGTGAGAACTGAAGCTTTCTTT. Translating gives CASSLRGAGVRTEAFF.